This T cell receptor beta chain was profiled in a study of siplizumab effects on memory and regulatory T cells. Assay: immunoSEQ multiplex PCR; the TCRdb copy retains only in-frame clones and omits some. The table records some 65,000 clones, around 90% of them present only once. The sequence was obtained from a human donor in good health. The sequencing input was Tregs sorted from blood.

The CDR3 sequence: CASDRSSYEQYF. The CDR3, as DNA: TGTGCCTCGGACAGGAGCTCCTACGAGCAGTACTTC. The chain has TRBV30 and TRBJ2-7; TRBD1 matches 7 bases. The germline V gene encodes CDR1 GTSNPN and CDR2 SVGIG (reference sequence). V shed 7 bases and J 0 bases; nucleotides not matched to a gene: 3. This CDR3 comprises 12 residues.